This is a list of T cell receptor beta chains from one sample in a study of OX40 agonist ivuxolimab in advanced cancers. The table came from immunoSEQ multiplex PCR; TCRdb's copy has only in-frame clones and leaves some out. The sample consists of some 77,000 clones, around 87% of them appearing once. Material: CD4+ or CD8+ T cells sorted from blood, obtained in a trial of the OX40 agonist ivuxolimab. The receptors here all came from an adult with an advanced solid tumor such as melanoma, head and neck, liver or kidney cancer. The CDR3 runs from the conserved cysteine through the conserved F or W. A D gene is named only where the DNA matches it firmly. Expanded clones are given a class, and other clones once, few, many or no size at all.

17,TRBV7-8,.,TRBJ1-5,.,TGTGCCAGCAGCTTAGATTTCGGGCAGTTTAGCAATCAGCCCCAGCATTTT,CASSLDFGQFSNQPQHF
15,TRBV15,.,TRBJ1-1,once,TGTGCCACCAGCAGTTCGACGGGGATGAACACTGAAGCTTTCTTT,CATSSSTGMNTEAFF
16,TRBV7-9,.,TRBJ2-2,.,TGTGCCAGCAGCTTAGTGAGCAGGGGATCGGCCGGGGAGCTGTTTTTT,CASSLVSRGSAGELFF
13,TRBV10-3,.,TRBJ1-3,.,TGTGCCATTCAACAGGGATCTGGAAACACCATATATTTT,CAIQQGSGNTIYF
14,TRBV9,.,TRBJ1-2,.,TGTGCCAGCAGCGGGGGGGAGCAGAACTATGGCTACACCTTC,CASSGGEQNYGYTF
14,TRBV5-1,.,TRBJ1-1,.,TGCGCCAGCAGCTTGGGATCGGGCGACACTGAAGCTTTCTTT,CASSLGSGDTEAFF
14,TRBV7-9,.,TRBJ1-1,.,TGTGCCAGCAGCTTGCCGCTAGGGGGAACTGAAGCTTTCTTT,CASSLPLGGTEAFF
14,TRBV2,.,TRBJ1-2,.,TGTGCCAGCAGTAATACAGCGGGGATTAATGGCTACACCTTC,CASSNTAGINGYTF
16,TRBV28,TRBD1,TRBJ1-4,.,TGTGCCAGCAGTTCACCAGGGACAGGGGAGGGTGAAAAACTGTTTTTT,CASSSPGTGEGEKLFF
16,TRBV7-9,.,TRBJ1-5,.,TGTGCCAGCAGCTTAACAAATCCTGAGGGCAATCAGCCCCAGCATTTT,CASSLTNPEGNQPQHF
13,TRBV2,.,TRBJ1-4,.,TGTGCCAGCAGTGCTAGGGCTAATGAAAAACTGTTTTTT,CASSARANEKLFF
15,TRBV19,.,TRBJ1-5,.,TGTGCCAGTAGTACAGGGGTGAGTGGCGGTCAGCCCCAGCATTTT,CASSTGVSGGQPQHF
14,TRBV7-2,.,TRBJ2-3,.,TGTGCCAGTGGCCTTGGGGGAACCACAGATACGCAGTATTTT,CASGLGGTTDTQYF
14,TRBV19,TRBD1,TRBJ1-2,.,TGTGCCAGTAATCCTCGGCAGGGGGTTCGGAGCTACACCTTC,CASNPRQGVRSYTF
15,TRBV5-1,TRBD2,TRBJ2-7,.,TGCGCCTCCCGGATGGAGCGGGGGGGATTATACGAGCAGTACTTC,CASRMERGGLYEQYF
15,TRBV6-6,.,TRBJ1-6,.,TGTGCCAGCAGGCCCGGGGGACCTGATAATTCACCCCTCCACTTT,CASRPGGPDNSPLHF
13,TRBV5-1,.,TRBJ2-3,.,TGCGCCAGCATTGCACTAGCCTCAGATACGCAGTATTTT,CASIALASDTQYF
14,TRBV10-1,.,TRBJ1-5,few,TGCGCCAGCAGTGAGTGGCAGGAGAATCAGCCCCAGCATTTT,CASSEWQENQPQHF
13,TRBV7-2,.,TRBJ1-1,.,TGTGCCAGCAGCCTCGTCCTTAACACTGAAGCTTTCTTT,CASSLVLNTEAFF
16,TRBV15,.,TRBJ1-3,.,TGTGCCACCAGCAGAGAACGGGGAGCCTCTGGAAACACCATATATTTT,CATSRERGASGNTIYF
13,TRBV27,.,TRBJ2-7,.,TGTGCCAGCAGTTTATATCGGGACTACGAGCAGTACTTC,CASSLYRDYEQYF
18,TRBV10-2,.,TRBJ2-2,few,TGCGCCAGCAGTGATAGAAGTTCGTTCGGGGGCCGCGCCGGGGAGCTGTTTTTT,CASSDRSSFGGRAGELFF
14,TRBV5-1,.,TRBJ2-2,few,TGCGCCAGCAGCACCGGGACCCCGACCGGGGAGCTGTTTTTT,CASSTGTPTGELFF
14,TRBV28,.,TRBJ1-2,once,TGTGCCAGTTCAAGCGGGACACGGTGGGAGGGCTACACCTTC,CASSSGTRWEGYTF
17,TRBV7-2,.,TRBJ1-5,once,TGTGCCAGCAGCCCTGCCTTGGGAAGGGCGAGCAATCAGCCCCAGCATTTT,CASSPALGRASNQPQHF
15,TRBV5-5,.,TRBJ2-1,.,TGTGCCAGCAGCCATTCCGTCCGGGCCTACAATGAGCAGTTCTTC,CASSHSVRAYNEQFF
17,TRBV11-2,TRBD2,TRBJ2-1,.,TGTGCCAGCAGCTTGGGAGCGGGAGGGCCCTCCTACAATGAGCAGTTCTTC,CASSLGAGGPSYNEQFF
13,TRBV10-1,.,TRBJ2-7,.,TGCGCCAGCACTCGACAGCAAGTCTACGAGCAGTACTTC,CASTRQQVYEQYF
13,TRBV9,.,TRBJ2-7,.,TGTGCCAGCAGCGTAGCTCCCCAGGGTGAGGCGTACTTC,CASSVAPQGEAYF
16,TRBV15,.,TRBJ2-7,.,TGTGCCACCAGCAGGCCCCAGTACGACGGGGCCTACGAGCAGTACTTC,CATSRPQYDGAYEQYF
16,TRBV28,.,TRBJ1-1,.,TGTGCCAGCAGTCCCCAAAGGGCGCTCCTGGGCACTGAAGCTTTCTTT,CASSPQRALLGTEAFF
16,TRBV9,TRBD2,TRBJ2-5,.,TGTGCCAGCAACCCGCACTCAGCGGGGGGGCAAGAGACCCAGTACTTC,CASNPHSAGGQETQYF
15,TRBV27,.,TRBJ2-2,.,TGTGCCAGCAGTTTCTCGTTCGGCGGGACCGGGGAGCTGTTTTTT,CASSFSFGGTGELFF
15,TRBV5-1,TRBD1,TRBJ2-5,.,TGCGCCAGCAGCTTGGAGGCAGGGGGCGAGGAGACCCAGTACTTC,CASSLEAGGEETQYF
15,TRBV27,.,TRBJ1-3,.,TGTGCCAGCACTTCTCACGGGGGAGCTGGAAACACCATATATTTT,CASTSHGGAGNTIYF
13,TRBV6-6,TRBD2,TRBJ2-1,.,TGTGCCAGCAGTCAGACTAGCGCGGGGGAGCAGTTCTTC,CASSQTSAGEQFF
17,TRBV4-3,.,TRBJ1-4,once,TGCGCCAGCAGCCAAGTTTGGGGGGGCTCGACTAATGAAAAACTGTTTTTT,CASSQVWGGSTNEKLFF
12,TRBV29-1,.,TRBJ2-5,.,TGCAGCTTTTCTGGGGGCCAAGAGACCCAGTACTTC,CSFSGGQETQYF
14,TRBV9,.,TRBJ1-5,.,TGTGCCAGCAGCGCTGCCATGGACAGTCAGCCCCAGCATTTT,CASSAAMDSQPQHF